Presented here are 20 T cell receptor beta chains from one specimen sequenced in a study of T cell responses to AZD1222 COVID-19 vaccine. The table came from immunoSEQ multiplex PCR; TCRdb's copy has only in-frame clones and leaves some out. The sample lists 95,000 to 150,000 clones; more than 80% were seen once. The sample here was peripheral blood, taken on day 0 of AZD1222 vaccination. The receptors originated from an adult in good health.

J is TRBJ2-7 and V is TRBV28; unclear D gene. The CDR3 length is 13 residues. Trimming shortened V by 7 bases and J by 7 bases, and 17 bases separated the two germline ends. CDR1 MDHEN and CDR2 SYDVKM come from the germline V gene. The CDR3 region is CASTLLGSVEQYF. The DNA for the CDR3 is TGTGCCAGCACGCTGCTAGGGTCGGTAGAGCAGTACTTC.

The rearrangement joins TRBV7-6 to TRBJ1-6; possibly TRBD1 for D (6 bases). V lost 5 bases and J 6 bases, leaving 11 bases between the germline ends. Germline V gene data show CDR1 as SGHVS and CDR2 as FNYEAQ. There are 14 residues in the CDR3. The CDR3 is CASSLNRVNSPLHF. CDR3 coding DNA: TGTGCCAGCAGCCTCAACAGGGTTAATTCACCCCTCCACTTT.

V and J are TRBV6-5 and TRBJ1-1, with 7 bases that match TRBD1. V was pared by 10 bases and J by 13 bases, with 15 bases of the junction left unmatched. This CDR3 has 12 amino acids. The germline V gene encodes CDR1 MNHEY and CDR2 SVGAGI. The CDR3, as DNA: TGTGCCACCGCCGGGGACAGTATGGGTTGTTTCTTT. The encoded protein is CATAGDSMGCFF.

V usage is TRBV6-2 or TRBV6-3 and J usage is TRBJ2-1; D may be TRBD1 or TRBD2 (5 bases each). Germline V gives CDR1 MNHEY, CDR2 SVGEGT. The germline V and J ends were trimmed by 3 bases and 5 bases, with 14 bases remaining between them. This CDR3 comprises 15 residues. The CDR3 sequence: CASSYGTTNNNEQFF. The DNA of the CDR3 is TGTGCCAGCAGTTATGGGACGACAAACAACAATGAGCAGTTCTTC.

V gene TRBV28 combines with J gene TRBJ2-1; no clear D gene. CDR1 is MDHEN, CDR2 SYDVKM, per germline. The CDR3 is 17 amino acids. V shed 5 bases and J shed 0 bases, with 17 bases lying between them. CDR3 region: CASSPPAPPSSYNEQFF. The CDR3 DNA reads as TGTGCCAGCAGTCCCCCCGCGCCGCCGAGCTCCTACAATGAGCAGTTCTTC.

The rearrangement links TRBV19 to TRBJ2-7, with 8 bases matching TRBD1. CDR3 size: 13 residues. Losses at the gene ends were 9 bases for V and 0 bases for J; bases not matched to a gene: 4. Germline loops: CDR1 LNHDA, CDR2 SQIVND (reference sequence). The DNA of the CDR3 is TGTGCCAGCCGGGACAGGACCTCCTACGAGCAGTACTTC. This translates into CASRDRTSYEQYF.

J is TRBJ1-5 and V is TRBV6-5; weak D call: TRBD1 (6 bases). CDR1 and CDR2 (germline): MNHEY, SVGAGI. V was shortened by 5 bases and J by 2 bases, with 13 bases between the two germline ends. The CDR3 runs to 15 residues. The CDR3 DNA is TGTGCCAGCAGTCCCCAGGGGTTCGGCAATCAGCCCCAGCATTTT. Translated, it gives CASSPQGFGNQPQHF.

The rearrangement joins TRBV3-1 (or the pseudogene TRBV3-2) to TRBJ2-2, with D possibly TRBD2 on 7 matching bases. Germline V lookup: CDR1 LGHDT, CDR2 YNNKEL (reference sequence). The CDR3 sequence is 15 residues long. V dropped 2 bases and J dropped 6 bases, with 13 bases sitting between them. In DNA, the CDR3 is TGTGCCAGCAGCCAACGCGGGGGCCGCGCCGGGGAGCTGTTTTTT. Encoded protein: CASSQRGGRAGELFF.

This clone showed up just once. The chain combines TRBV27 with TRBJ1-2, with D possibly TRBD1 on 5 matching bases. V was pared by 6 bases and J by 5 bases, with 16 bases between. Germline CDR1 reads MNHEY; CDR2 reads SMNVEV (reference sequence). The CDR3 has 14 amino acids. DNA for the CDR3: TGTGCCAGCAGAGGGGCCAGTCGAAGTTATGGCTACACCTTC. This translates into CASRGASRSYGYTF.

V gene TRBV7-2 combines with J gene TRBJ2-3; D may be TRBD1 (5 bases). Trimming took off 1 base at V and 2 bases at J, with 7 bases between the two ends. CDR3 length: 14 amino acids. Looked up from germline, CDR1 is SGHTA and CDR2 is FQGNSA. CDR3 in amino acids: CASSLDRTTDTQYF. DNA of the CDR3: TGTGCCAGCAGCTTAGACAGGACCACAGATACGCAGTATTTT.

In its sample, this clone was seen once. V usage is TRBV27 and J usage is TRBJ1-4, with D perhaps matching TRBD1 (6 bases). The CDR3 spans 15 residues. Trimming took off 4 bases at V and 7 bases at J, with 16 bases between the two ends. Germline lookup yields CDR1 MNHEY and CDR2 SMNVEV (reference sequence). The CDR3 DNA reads TGTGCCAGCAGTTCAGAACAGGGCCGTCGTGAAAAACTGTTTTTT. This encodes CASSSEQGRREKLFF.

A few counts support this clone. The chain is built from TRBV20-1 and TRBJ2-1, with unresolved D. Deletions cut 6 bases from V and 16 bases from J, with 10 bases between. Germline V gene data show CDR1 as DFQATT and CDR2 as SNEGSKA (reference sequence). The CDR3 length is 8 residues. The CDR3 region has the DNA TGCAGTGCCATGCATAAATTCTTC. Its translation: CSAMHKFF.

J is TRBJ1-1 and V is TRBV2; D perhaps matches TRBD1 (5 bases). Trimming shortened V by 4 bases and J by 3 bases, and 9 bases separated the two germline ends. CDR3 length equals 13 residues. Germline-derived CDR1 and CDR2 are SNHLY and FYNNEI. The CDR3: CASSVGEDTEAFF. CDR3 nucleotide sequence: TGTGCCAGCAGTGTAGGGGAGGACACTGAAGCTTTCTTT.

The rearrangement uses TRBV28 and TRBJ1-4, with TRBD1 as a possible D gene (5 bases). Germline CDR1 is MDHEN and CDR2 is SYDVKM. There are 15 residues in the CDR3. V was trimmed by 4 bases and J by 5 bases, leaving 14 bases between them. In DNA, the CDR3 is TGTGCCAGCAGTTCCTACGGGACGGGAAATGAAAAACTGTTTTTT. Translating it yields CASSSYGTGNEKLFF. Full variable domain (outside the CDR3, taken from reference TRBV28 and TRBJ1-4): DVKVTQSSRYLVKRTGEKVFLECVQDMDHENMFWYRQDPGLGLRLIYFSYDVKMKEKGDIPEGYSVSREKKERFSLILESASTNQTSMYLCASSSYGTGNEKLFFGSGTQLSVL.

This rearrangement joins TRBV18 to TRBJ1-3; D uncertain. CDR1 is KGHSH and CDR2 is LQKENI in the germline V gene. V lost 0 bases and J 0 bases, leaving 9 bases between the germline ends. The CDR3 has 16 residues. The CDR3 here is CASSPPTLPSGNTIYF. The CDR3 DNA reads TGTGCCAGCTCACCACCGACACTGCCCTCTGGAAACACCATATATTTT.

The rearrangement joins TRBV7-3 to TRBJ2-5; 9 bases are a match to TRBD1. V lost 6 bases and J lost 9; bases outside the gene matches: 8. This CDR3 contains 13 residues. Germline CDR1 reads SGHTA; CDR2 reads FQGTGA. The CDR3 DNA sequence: TGTGCCAGCAGTAAAGGGGACAGGGCGGCCCAGTACTTC. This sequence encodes CASSKGDRAAQYF.

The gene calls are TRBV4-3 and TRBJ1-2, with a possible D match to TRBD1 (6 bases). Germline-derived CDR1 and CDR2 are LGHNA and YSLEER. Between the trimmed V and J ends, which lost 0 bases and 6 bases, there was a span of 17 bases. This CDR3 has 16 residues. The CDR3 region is CASSQDLGAEGHGYTF. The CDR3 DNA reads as TGCGCCAGCAGCCAAGATCTGGGGGCCGAGGGCCATGGCTACACCTTC.

The CDR3 DNA reads as TGTGCCAGCAGTTCTTGGACAGAAATATCACCCCTCCACTTT. Amino acids: CASSSWTEISPLHF. This sequence joins TRBV27 and TRBJ1-6, with D tentatively TRBD1 (6 bases). The CDR3 totals 14 residues. Germline V CDR1 and CDR2: MNHEY, SMNVEV (reference sequence). Trimming pared 4 bases from V and 10 bases from J, leaving 14 bases between.

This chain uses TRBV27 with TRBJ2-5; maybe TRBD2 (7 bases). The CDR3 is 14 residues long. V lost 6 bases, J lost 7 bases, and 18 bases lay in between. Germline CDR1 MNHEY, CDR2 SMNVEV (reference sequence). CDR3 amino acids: CASRRGGTEGTQYF. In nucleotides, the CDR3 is TGTGCCAGCAGGAGGGGGGGGACGGAGGGGACCCAGTACTTC.

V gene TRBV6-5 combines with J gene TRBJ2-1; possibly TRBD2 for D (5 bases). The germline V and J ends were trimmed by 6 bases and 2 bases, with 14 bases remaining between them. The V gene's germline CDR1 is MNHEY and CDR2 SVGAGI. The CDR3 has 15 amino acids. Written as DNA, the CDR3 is TGTGCCAGCAGGCCTCTAGCTGAAGCCTACAATGAGCAGTTCTTC. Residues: CASRPLAEAYNEQFF.